This TCR beta chain appears in the sequencing data of a study of radiation and T cells in renal cell carcinoma. The time point denotes: blood 2 weeks post-SBRT. Treatment: 15 Gy SBRT to primary tumor, nephrectomy 4 weeks later. The CDR3 is 15 amino acids. With 6 bases clipped from V and 0 bases from J, the junction kept 6 bases outside the gene matches. CDR1 is SGHAT, CDR2 FQNNGV, per germline. Assay: immunoSEQ multiplex PCR; the TCRdb copy retains only in-frame clones and omits some. The sample contains more than 95,000 clones, around 81% of which appear only once. The sample in question was blood, obtained from a patient whose treatment included radiotherapy and nephrectomy. The rearrangement links TRBV11-2 to TRBJ1-1, with 8 nucleotides matching TRBD1. This TCR was recovered from a man aged 45 to 65 with renal cell carcinoma. CDR3 protein: CASSFQGAMNTEAFF. In DNA form, the CDR3 reads TGTGCCAGCAGTTTTCAGGGGGCGATGAACACTGAAGCTTTCTTT. Variable domain in full (rest from reference TRBV11-2 and TRBJ1-1): EAGVAQSPRYKIIEKRQSVAFWCNPISGHATLYWYQQILGQGPKLLIQFQNNGVVDDSQLPKDRFSAERLKGVDSTLKIQPAKLEDSAVYLCASSFQGAMNTEAFFGQGTRLTVV.